This TCR beta chain originates from a study of blood T cell repertoires in COVID-19. Per the original methods: Counts of nucleated cells, estimated from reference gene primer amplification, were obtained. Sequencing used immunoSEQ multiplex PCR; TCRdb keeps in-frame clones, though not all of them. V, J and clone size are taken as reported in that table, and D and trimming were inferred from the DNA itself. The table shows under 70,000 clones, with 70% to 90% occurring only once. This clone appeared a few times. The source is a woman in her 70s with acute or convalescent COVID-19. Input material: peripheral blood.

The CDR3, as DNA: TGTGCCACCAGCTCCTCTCCGCTCCGAGCTAACTATGGCTACACCTTC. Encoded protein: CATSSSPLRANYGYTF. The chain links TRBV15 to TRBJ1-2; D is uncertain. The CDR3 is 16 residues long. V was clipped by 5 bases and J by 0 bases, with 16 bases between them. CDR1 and CDR2 from the germline V gene are LNHNV and YYDKDF (reference sequence). Looking up the rest from reference TRBV15 and TRBJ1-2 gives the full variable domain: DAMVIQNPRYQVTQFGKPVTLSCSQTLNHNVMYWYQQKSSQAPKLLFHYYDKDFNNEADTPDNFQSRRPNTSFCFLDIRSPGLGDTAMYLCATSSSPLRANYGYTFGSGTRLTVV.